The 18 T cell receptor beta chains presented below share a single source sample, sequenced in a study of cytomegalovirus exposure and HLA in healthy donors. Vbeta (60) and Jbeta (13) primers were used in the PCR. The method was immunoSEQ multiplex PCR; TCRdb's version includes in-frame clones alone and lacks a portion of them. Altogether roughly 200,000 clones are present, approximately 82% being singletons, with the ten largest covering about 1.7%. Sequencing was carried out using PBMCs. These receptors all come from a woman younger than 35 in good health and CMV-seronegative.

The rearrangement uses TRBV10-3 and TRBJ1-1; tentative D call: TRBD1 (5 bases). The CDR3 runs 14 residues. Trimming cost V 6 bases and J 1 base, with 12 bases left between them. The germline V gene has CDR1 ENHRY and CDR2 SYGVKD. CDR3 in amino acids: CAISRDWENTEAFF. Written as DNA, the CDR3 is TGTGCCATCAGCCGGGACTGGGAGAACACTGAAGCTTTCTTT.

The chain is built from TRBV28 and TRBJ1-2; weak D call: TRBD1 (6 bases). This CDR3 spans 11 amino acids. Germline lookup yields CDR1 MDHEN and CDR2 SYDVKM. Trimming stripped 5 bases from V and 6 bases from J, with 7 bases between. The CDR3 nucleotides are TGTGCCAGCAGTACAGGGCATGGCTACACCTTC. Protein product: CASSTGHGYTF.

The chain combines TRBV5-1 with TRBJ2-1, with 11 bases matching TRBD1. The CDR3 totals 18 residues. Germline V gene sequence: CDR1 SGHRS, CDR2 YFSETQ. With 3 bases clipped from V and 0 bases from J, the junction kept 8 bases outside the gene matches. CDR3: CASSSGQGAQSSYNEQFF. CDR3 DNA sequence: TGCGCCAGCAGCTCAGGACAGGGGGCACAGAGCTCCTACAATGAGCAGTTCTTC.

This clone was seen a handful of times. The V and J genes are TRBV6-1 and TRBJ1-1, with D unclear. CDR1 MNHNS and CDR2 SASEGT come from the germline V gene. The CDR3 loop spans 11 amino acids. V was pared by 6 bases and J by 7 bases, with 9 bases between. CDR3 in DNA: TGTGCCAGCAGCCCTAATTATGAAGCTTTCTTT. It codes for CASSPNYEAFF.

V and J are TRBV6-6 and TRBJ1-1; TRBD1 matches 7 bases. CDR1 and CDR2 from the germline V gene are MNHNY and SVGAGI (reference sequence). CDR3 length: 13 residues. The V gene end was trimmed by 5 bases and the J gene end by 6 bases; junction bases not matched to a gene: 6. CDR3 coding DNA: TGTGCCAGCAGTACCGCCGGGACAGCTGAAGCTTTCTTT. As protein: CASSTAGTAEAFF.

The rearrangement links TRBV6-1 to TRBJ1-3; the D gene is possibly TRBD1 (5 bases). Germline V gene lookup returns CDR1 MNHNS and CDR2 SASEGT. V shed 4 bases and J shed 0 bases, with 13 bases lying between them. The CDR3 is 16 amino acids. The CDR3 here is CASSGWGVPSGNTIYF. The CDR3 DNA reads TGTGCCAGCAGTGGCTGGGGGGTCCCCTCTGGAAACACCATATATTTT.

The rearrangement joins TRBV5-1 to TRBJ2-7; the match to TRBD1 covers 8 bases. Germline V gene data show CDR1 as SGHRS and CDR2 as YFSETQ. The CDR3 contains 17 residues. The junction had 17 bases not matched to a gene; V was cut back by 2 bases and J by 7 bases. CDR3 residues: CASSLATTGTGTSEQYF. The CDR3 DNA sequence: TGCGCCAGCAGCTTAGCTACAACCGGGACAGGCACTAGTGAGCAGTACTTC.

This sequence joins TRBV19 and TRBJ2-5, with 8 positions matching TRBD2. Germline V gene data show CDR1 as LNHDA and CDR2 as SQIVND (reference sequence). The CDR3 runs 14 residues. CDR3 residues: CARHSGIYQETQYF. In DNA form, the CDR3 reads TGTGCGCGGCATAGCGGGATTTACCAAGAGACCCAGTACTTC.

V is TRBV28 and J is TRBJ1-5, with 7 positions matching TRBD1. Germline lookup yields CDR1 MDHEN and CDR2 SYDVKM. V lost 4 bases to trimming and J lost 4 bases; unmatched junction nucleotides: 4. The length of the CDR3 is 14 residues. The CDR3 here is CASSSGGFNQPQHF. The CDR3 coding sequence is TGTGCCAGCAGTTCAGGGGGGTTTAATCAGCCCCAGCATTTT.

The CDR3 loop is CASSPGTAYNEQFF. In nucleotides, the CDR3 is TGTGCCAGCAGCCCAGGGACAGCGTACAATGAGCAGTTCTTC. The chain carries TRBV11-2 and TRBJ2-1, with 7 bases matching TRBD1. CDR3 length: 14 amino acids. The trim removed 5 bases at V and 4 bases at J, leaving 5 bases unmatched. Germline CDR1 is SGHAT and CDR2 is FQNNGV.

CDR3 in amino acids: CASSQRTGRSTEAFF. CDR3 bases: TGTGCCAGCAGCCAGCGGACAGGGAGAAGTACTGAAGCTTTCTTT. The chain joins TRBV6-5 to TRBJ1-1; 8 positions agree with TRBD1. Unmatched junction bases numbered 11, after V lost 6 bases and J lost 5 bases. The CDR3 extends over 15 amino acids. In germline, CDR1 is MNHEY, CDR2 SVGAGI.

The chain has TRBV19 and TRBJ2-7; possible D gene TRBD2, 6 bases. The CDR3 has 16 residues. Trimming removed 4 bases at V and 3 bases at J, with 19 bases between. CDR1 is LNHDA and CDR2 is SQIVND in the germline V gene (reference sequence). CDR3 protein: CASSTRLTGLIYEQYF. The CDR3, as DNA: TGTGCCAGTAGTACCCGCCTTACGGGACTGATCTACGAGCAGTACTTC.

The V call is TRBV5-1, the J call TRBJ2-4; 10 bases fit TRBD1. CDR3 length: 13 residues. V lost 2 bases to trimming and J lost 11 bases; unmatched junction nucleotides: 4. CDR1 is SGHRS, CDR2 YFSETQ, per germline. CDR3 coding DNA: TGCGCCAGCAGCTTACGGGACAGGGGATTTCAGTACTTC. Translated, it gives CASSLRDRGFQYF.

This sequence joins TRBV13 and TRBJ2-7; 9 bases are a match to TRBD1. CDR3 size: 16 residues. Looked up from germline, CDR1 is PRHDT and CDR2 is FYEKMQ (reference sequence). The ends lost 4 bases at V and 3 bases at J; junction bases unmatched: 10. The CDR3 protein is CASSSPSQGADYEQYF. The CDR3 coding sequence is TGTGCCAGCAGCTCGCCTTCACAGGGGGCGGACTACGAGCAGTACTTC.

This chain joins TRBV7-2 and TRBJ2-2; 11 bases fit TRBD2. This CDR3 comprises 17 residues. The V segment lost 3 bases and the J segment 0 bases; nucleotides outside the gene matches: 3. Germline V gives CDR1 SGHTA, CDR2 FQGNSA. The CDR3 DNA reads TGTGCCAGCAGCTTCGGACTAGCGGGTCCGAACACCGGGGAGCTGTTTTTT. It translates to CASSFGLAGPNTGELFF.

This clone has only a few counts. This chain links TRBV19 with TRBJ1-1, with 9 bases that match TRBD1. Germline lookup yields CDR1 LNHDA and CDR2 SQIVND (reference sequence). Unmatched junction bases numbered 8, after V lost 10 bases and J lost 5 bases. CDR3 size: 13 residues. The CDR3 bases are TGTGCCACTAGGACAGGGGAGTTGACTGAAGCTTTCTTT. It is translated as CATRTGELTEAFF. The full variable domain, with the rest looked up from reference TRBV19 and TRBJ1-1, is DGGITQSPKYLFRKEGQNVTLSCEQNLNHDAMYWYRQDPGQGLRLIYYSQIVNDFQKGDIAEGYSVSREKKESFPLTVTSAQKNPTAFYLCATRTGELTEAFFGQGTRLTVV.

This clone was seen a handful of times. The rearrangement joins TRBV19 to TRBJ2-4, with D maybe TRBD2 (6 bases). The V and J ends lost 0 bases and 0 bases respectively, with 27 bases between them. This CDR3 spans 22 amino acids. Germline V gene data show CDR1 as LNHDA and CDR2 as SQIVND (reference sequence). CDR3 loop: CASSIDFPGVAVIDLAKNIQYF. CDR3 coding DNA: TGTGCCAGTAGTATAGATTTCCCGGGAGTAGCGGTCATAGACCTAGCCAAAAACATTCAGTACTTC.

The chain is built from TRBV14 and TRBJ2-5; 9 bases line up with TRBD2. Trimming took 4 bases from V and 4 from J; bases not matched to a gene: 16. Germline V gene lookup returns CDR1 SGHDN and CDR2 FVKESK. This CDR3 is built from 18 residues. The DNA of the CDR3 is TGTGCCAGCAGCCCTGGGGGGCTAGCGGGACTTTGGGGAGAGACCCAGTACTTC. It translates to CASSPGGLAGLWGETQYF. The variable domain in full, with the rest retrieved from reference TRBV14 and TRBJ2-5, is EAGVTQFPSHSVIEKGQTVTLRCDPISGHDNLYWYRRVMGKEIKFLLHFVKESKQDESGMPNNRFLAERTGGTYSTLKVQPAELEDSGVYFCASSPGGLAGLWGETQYFGPGTRLLVL.